Following are 7 T cell receptor beta chains from one sample sequenced in a study of blood T cell repertoires in COVID-19. Only in-frame clones appear in the TCRdb table, and some are missing; sequencing was by immunoSEQ multiplex PCR. This table has fewer than 200,000 clones, 84% appearing once. Sequencing input: peripheral blood. Receptor source: a woman older than 75 with COVID-19, enrolled during active disease.

This clone was seen just once. The chain joins TRBV10-3 to TRBJ2-3, with 7 bases lining up with TRBD2. CDR3 size: 16 residues. V lost 0 bases, J lost 2 bases, and 5 bases stayed unmatched. Germline-derived CDR1 and CDR2 are ENHRY and SYGVKD. The CDR3 DNA sequence: TGTGCCATCAGTGAGTCTTTAGCGGGTATCACAGATACGCAGTATTTT. It codes for CAISESLAGITDTQYF.

This chain joins TRBV5-1 and TRBJ1-2, with TRBD1 identical over 9 bases. V gave up 4 bases and J gave up 5 bases; unmatched junction bases: 6. The germline V gene has CDR1 SGHRS and CDR2 YFSETQ. This CDR3 has 14 residues. The CDR3, as DNA: TGCGCCAGCAGCACTGGGACAGGGATTTATGGCTACACCTTC. Amino acid sequence: CASSTGTGIYGYTF. Full variable domain (missing parts from reference TRBV5-1 and TRBJ1-2): KAGVTQTPRYLIKTRGQQVTLSCSPISGHRSVSWYQQTPGQGLQFLFEYFSETQRNKGNFPGRFSGRQFSNSRSEMNVSTLELGDSALYLCASSTGTGIYGYTFGSGTRLTVV.

The V and J genes are TRBV28 and TRBJ1-5; 8 positions agree with TRBD1. The germline V gene encodes CDR1 MDHEN and CDR2 SYDVKM. CDR3 length: 16 residues. The V segment lost 3 bases and the J segment 4 bases; nucleotides outside the gene matches: 8. This CDR3 reads CASSFSGQGTNQPQHF. The CDR3 DNA follows: TGTGCCAGCAGTTTTTCAGGACAGGGAACGAATCAGCCCCAGCATTTT. Full variable domain (remainder filled in from reference TRBV28 and TRBJ1-5): DVKVTQSSRYLVKRTGEKVFLECVQDMDHENMFWYRQDPGLGLRLIYFSYDVKMKEKGDIPEGYSVSREKKERFSLILESASTNQTSMYLCASSFSGQGTNQPQHFGDGTRLSIL.

V is TRBV30 and J is TRBJ1-2, with 10 nucleotides matching TRBD1. The CDR3 consists of 15 residues. The ends lost 2 bases at V and 7 bases at J; junction bases unmatched: 10. CDR1 and CDR2 from the germline V gene are GTSNPN and SVGIG (reference sequence). CDR3 coding DNA: TGTGCCTGGAGTCGGGACAGGGGAGGCGGTGGTGGCTACACCTTC. Protein sequence: CAWSRDRGGGGGYTF.

The V and J genes are TRBV11-1 and TRBJ1-2; tentative D call: TRBD1 (5 bases). The CDR3 is made up of 15 amino acids. Trimming took 5 bases from V and 1 from J, leaving 14 bases between them. Germline V gives CDR1 SGHAT, CDR2 FQDESV (reference sequence). The CDR3 loop reads CASSPGLNLNYGYTF. Written as DNA, the CDR3 is TGTGCCAGCAGCCCGGGACTCAACCTTAACTATGGCTACACCTTC.

The chain links TRBV7-9 to TRBJ2-5; maybe TRBD1 (7 bases). Germline V lookup: CDR1 SEHNR, CDR2 FQNEAQ (reference sequence). V dropped 4 bases and J dropped 5 bases, with 17 bases sitting between them. The CDR3 extends over 15 amino acids. CDR3 region: CASSSQGGARETQYF. The CDR3 coding sequence is TGTGCCAGCAGCTCCCAGGGGGGCGCCAGGGAGACCCAGTACTTC. Combining the CDR3 with reference TRBV7-9 and TRBJ2-5 gives the whole variable domain DTGVSQNPRHKITKRGQNVTFRCDPISEHNRLYWYRQTLGQGPEFLTYFQNEAQLEKSRLLSDRFSAERPKGSFSTLEIQRTEQGDSAMYLCASSSQGGARETQYFGPGTRLLVL.

This chain uses TRBV27 with TRBJ2-1, with 8 bases identical to TRBD1. Germline V CDR1 and CDR2: MNHEY, SMNVEV (reference sequence). The length of the CDR3 is 17 residues. Trimming removed 5 bases from V and 7 bases from J; junction bases left unmatched: 16. CDR3 in amino acids: CASSPPTRTGYVNEQFF. The CDR3 DNA is TGTGCCAGCAGTCCCCCCACCCGGACAGGGTACGTGAATGAGCAGTTCTTC.